The source of this T cell receptor beta chain is a study of T-cell reconstitution after alpha-beta-depleted transplantation in children. This clonotype was observed at least ten times. Antigen specificity is unknown. CDR1 SGHTA and CDR2 FQGTGA come from the germline V gene. Trimming stripped 5 bases from V and 0 bases from J, with 11 bases between. This CDR3 region has 14 residues. Study-wide results and caveats: Newly generated T cells supplied most T-cell counts and diversity one year post-transplant. After transplant, at about two months, alpha-beta T cells were reportedly derived from several hundred expanded graft clones.

Preparation of the TCRbeta library involved a method that used unique molecular identifiers. MiXCR, applied by TCRdb to the PCR reads, yields one record per CDR3 protein. The repertoire holds about 260,000 distinct CDR3 sequences, roughly 8% seen once, with 6.3% in the top ten. This specimen consisted of PBMCs, mostly from graft donor cells, obtained 180 days after TCRalphabeta/CD19-depleted stem cell transplant. The clonotype originates from a male patient younger than 18 who had a stem cell transplant for acute lymphoblastic leukemia, so the T cells may come from the graft donor. This chain joins TRBV7-3 and TRBJ2-7; D gene ambiguous. DNA for the CDR3: TGTGCCAGCAGCCCCGACCCGGGCTCCTACGAGCAGTACTTC. Its protein product is CASSPDPGSYEQYF.